This T cell receptor (beta chain) was observed in a study of cytomegalovirus exposure and HLA in healthy donors. Per the germline V gene, CDR1 is SGHDT and CDR2 is YYEEEE. Trimming took 0 bases from V and 9 from J; bases not matched to a gene: 8. The length of the CDR3 is 15 residues. The data were produced by immunoSEQ multiplex PCR, yet TCRdb's version contains in-frame clones alone and is incomplete. Among some 49,000 clones, around 94% were seen once, and the ten largest hold approximately 7.8%. The sample taken for sequencing was PBMCs. The chain uses TRBV5-6 and TRBJ2-3, with 9 nucleotides matching TRBD2. The receptor comes from a woman between 18 and 30 years old in good health and CMV-seropositive. In DNA form, the CDR3 reads TGTGCCAGCAGCTTGGGAGCGGGAGGTCAGATAACGCAGTATTTT. Translation: CASSLGAGGQITQYF. Combining the CDR3 with reference TRBV5-6 and TRBJ2-3 gives the whole variable domain DAGVTQSPTHLIKTRGQQVTLRCSPKSGHDTVSWYQQALGQGPQFIFQYYEEEERQRGNFPDRFSGHQFPNYSSELNVNALLLGDSALYLCASSLGAGGQITQYFGPGTRLTVL.